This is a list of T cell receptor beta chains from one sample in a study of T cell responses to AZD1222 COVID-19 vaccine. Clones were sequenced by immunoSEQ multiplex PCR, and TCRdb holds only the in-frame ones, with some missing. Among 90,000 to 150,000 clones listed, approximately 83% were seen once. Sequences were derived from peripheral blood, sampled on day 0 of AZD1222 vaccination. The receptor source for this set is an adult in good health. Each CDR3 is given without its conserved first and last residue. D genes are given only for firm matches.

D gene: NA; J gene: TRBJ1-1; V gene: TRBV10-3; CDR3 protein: ASRQLMNTEAF
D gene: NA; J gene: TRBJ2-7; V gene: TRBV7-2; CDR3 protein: ASSLGRTYEQY
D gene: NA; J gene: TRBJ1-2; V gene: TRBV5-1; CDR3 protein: ASSLQGNGPRGGYT
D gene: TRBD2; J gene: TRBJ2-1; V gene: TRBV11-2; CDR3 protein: ASSPGIAGNEQF
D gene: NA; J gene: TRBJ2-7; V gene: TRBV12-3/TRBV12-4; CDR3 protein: ASRRPGSEQY
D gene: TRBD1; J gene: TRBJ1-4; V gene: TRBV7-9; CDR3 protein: ASSPRTGLNEKLF
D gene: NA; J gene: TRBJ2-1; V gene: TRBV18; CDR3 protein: ASSSSGNTYNEQF
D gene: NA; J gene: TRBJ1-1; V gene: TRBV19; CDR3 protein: ASSTGEGNTEAF
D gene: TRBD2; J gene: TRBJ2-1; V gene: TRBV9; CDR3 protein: ASQPSGTSGDNEQF
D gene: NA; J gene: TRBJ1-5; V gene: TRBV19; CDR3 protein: ASSIEGGNQPQH
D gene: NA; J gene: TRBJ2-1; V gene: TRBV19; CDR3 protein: ASSITSTANNEQF
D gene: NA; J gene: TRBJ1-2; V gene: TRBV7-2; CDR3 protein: ASITGGKDYGYT
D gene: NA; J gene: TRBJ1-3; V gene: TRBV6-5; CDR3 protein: ASSYWPPSSGNTIY
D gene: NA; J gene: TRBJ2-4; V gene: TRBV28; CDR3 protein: ASSPPGSGKNIQY
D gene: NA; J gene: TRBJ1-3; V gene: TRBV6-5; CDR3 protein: ASSYSTGNTIY
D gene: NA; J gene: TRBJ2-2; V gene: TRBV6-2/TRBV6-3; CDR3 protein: ASSLITNTGELF
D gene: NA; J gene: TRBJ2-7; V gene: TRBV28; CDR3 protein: ASSFTYEQY
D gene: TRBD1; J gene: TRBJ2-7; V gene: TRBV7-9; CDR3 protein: ASSFGGQGGEQY
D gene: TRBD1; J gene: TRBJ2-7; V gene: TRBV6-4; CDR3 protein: APMWRDRDYEQY
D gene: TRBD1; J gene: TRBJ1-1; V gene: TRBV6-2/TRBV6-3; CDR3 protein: ASSYSAGTGTNTEAF
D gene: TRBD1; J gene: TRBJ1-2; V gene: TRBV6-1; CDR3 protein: ASSEAGQTPYGYT
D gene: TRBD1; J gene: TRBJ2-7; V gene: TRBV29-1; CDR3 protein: SVEPQGAYEQY
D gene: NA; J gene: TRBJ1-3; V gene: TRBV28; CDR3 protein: ASSPPDSYTIY
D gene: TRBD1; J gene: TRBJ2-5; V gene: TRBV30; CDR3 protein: AWSLSRQGPETQY
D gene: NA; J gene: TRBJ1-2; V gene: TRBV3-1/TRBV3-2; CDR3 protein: ASSHHGSDSGYT
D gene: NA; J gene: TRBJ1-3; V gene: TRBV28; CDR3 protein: ASRSSSGNTIY
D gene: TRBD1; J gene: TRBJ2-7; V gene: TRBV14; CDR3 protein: ASSYAGTGGVRRY
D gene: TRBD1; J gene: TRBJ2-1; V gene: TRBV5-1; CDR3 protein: ASSTDRGYNEQF
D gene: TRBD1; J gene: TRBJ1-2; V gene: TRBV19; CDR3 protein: ASRLRGQDRYGYT
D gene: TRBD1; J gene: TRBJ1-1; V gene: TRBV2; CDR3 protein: ASGTQGVRTEAF
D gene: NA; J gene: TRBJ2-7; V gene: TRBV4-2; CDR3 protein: ASSHRAAVDTYEQY
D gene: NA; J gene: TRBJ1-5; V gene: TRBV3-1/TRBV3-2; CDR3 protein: ASSLSLGGSNQPQH
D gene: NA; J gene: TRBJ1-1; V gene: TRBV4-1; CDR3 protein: ASSLGFFQGKPMAF
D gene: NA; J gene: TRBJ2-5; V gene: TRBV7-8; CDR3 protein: ASSLGGALGETQY
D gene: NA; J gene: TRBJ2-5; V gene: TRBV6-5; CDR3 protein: ASSLGGGRTETQY
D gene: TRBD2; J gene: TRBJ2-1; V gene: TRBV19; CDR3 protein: AAAGAHNEQF
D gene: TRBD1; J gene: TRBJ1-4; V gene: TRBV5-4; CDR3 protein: ASSMGQNNEKLF
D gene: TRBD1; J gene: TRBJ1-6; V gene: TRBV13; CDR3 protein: ASAVRQGDSPLH
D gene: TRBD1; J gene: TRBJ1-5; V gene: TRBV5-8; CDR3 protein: ASSAETGGYNQPQH
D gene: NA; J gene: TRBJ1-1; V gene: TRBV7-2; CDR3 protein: ASSLDGMNTEAF
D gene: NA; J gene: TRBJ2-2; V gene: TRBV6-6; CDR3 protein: ATSPRQANTGELF
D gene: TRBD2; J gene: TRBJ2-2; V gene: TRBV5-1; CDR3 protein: ASSLFTSGNANTGELF
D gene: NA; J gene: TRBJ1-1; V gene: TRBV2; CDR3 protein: ARNRGGTEAF
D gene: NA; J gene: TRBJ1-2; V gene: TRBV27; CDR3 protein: ASSLTGTPYGYT
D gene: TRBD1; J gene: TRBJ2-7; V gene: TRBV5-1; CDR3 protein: ASSSTGTGISYEQY
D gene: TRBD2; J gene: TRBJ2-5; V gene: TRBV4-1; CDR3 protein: ASRAIAGPQETQY